This T cell receptor beta chain was captured by sequencing in a study of T cell responses to AZD1222 COVID-19 vaccine (dated by TCRdb to the early 2020s). Some background on the complete study: Because spike-specific TCR depth and breadth did not differ between the two schedules, AZD1222 recipients who got a second dose at roughly 4 weeks were pooled with those who got a second dose at roughly 12 weeks. A total of over 230 trial participants underwent TCR sequencing, of whom roughly 210 received two doses of AZD1222 and about 25 received two doses of the MenACWY control vaccine. Trial participants were enrolled into age subgroups of 18-55, 56-69 and 70-plus years, which contained approximately 150, 30 and 60 TCR-sequenced participants, respectively. The paper as a whole reports these results and caveats: The whole spike protein was spanned by vaccine-associated CD4 TCRs, and dominant responses were seen in regions 160-218 and 743-854. No day 14 peak-response samples were available, so repertoires were characterized only after the peak T cell response. Most participants were white British and females outnumbered males, and the authors suggested that clonal diversity may have been underestimated. In the small 56-69-year group, the increase in depth fell short of significance, most likely because of low power. Only five to seven AZD1222 recipients were SARS-CoV-2 seropositive at baseline, limiting conclusions about previously exposed vaccinees. Reportedly, close to half of the unique spike-specific TCRs recognized epitopes lying outside the regions that are mutated in the B.1.351 and B.1.1.7 variants. After two AZD1222 doses, spike-specific TCR breadth and depth were significantly higher than at day 0 and than in MenACWY recipients.

Trimming removed 4 bases from V and 5 bases from J, leaving 8 bases between the germline ends. From the cysteine through the phenylalanine, the CDR3 covers 13 amino acids. The retained sequence is limited to the CDR3, 39 bases, with the frame set at the first base. In the germline V gene (reference sequence), CDR1 corresponds to MNHEY and CDR2 to SMNVEV. Interpreted using the paper, the time point label stands for: baseline before first vaccination. Samples from vaccinated people were obtained from the UK trials COV001 and COV002, which included a single-blind randomized controlled phase 2/3 trial of AZD1222 (ChAdOx1 nCoV-19) in healthy adults. Trial participant PBMC samples were collected at day 0 and day 28 after the second dose for TCRbeta chain sequencing. Concerning this clone: Its target antigen remains unknown. Base qualities are not provided; no much larger clone lies one nucleotide away.

The CDR3 regions of human TCRbeta chains were analyzed by immunosequencing. In the original analysis: Repertoire TCRs were matched against a reference library of SARS-CoV-2-specific TCRs generated with the MIRA antigen-specificity platform. Breadth was defined as the fraction of unique TCRs that were SARS-CoV-2-associated, and depth was defined as the fraction of total T cells that were SARS-CoV-2-associated. Each spike-specific TCR was assigned to its reactive spike region and to a CD4 or CD8 class using the MIRA data. Log10-transformed breadth and depth values were compared by one-way ANOVA with Sidak's multiple comparisons tests. TCRdb obtained this table from immuneACCESS and retained in-frame rearrangements with V and J assigned. These tables miss some clones; where compared with another copy, unresolved V genes account for less than half of the shortfall, and the remainder is unexplained. The DNA was the basis for D and trimming; V, J and clone size are from that table. This sample is represented by approximately 110,000 clones; roughly 90% of them were singletons. Of the sample, approximately 4.2% is held by the ten largest clones.

The clonotype originates from an adult in good health. The sample was peripheral blood, taken on day 0 of AZD1222 vaccination. In this chain, TRBV27 is recombined with TRBJ2-2, and TRBD1 may be the D gene, going by 5 matching bases. For the CDR3, the sequence is CASSWTLTGELFF. The DNA is as follows: TGTGCCAGCAGTTGGACACTAACCGGGGAGCTGTTTTTT.